The 19 T cell receptor beta chains reported below all come from one sample, sequenced in a study of blood T cell repertoires in COVID-19 (dated by TCRdb to about 2020). The receptor library was made with the immunoSEQ multiplex PCR assay. The immuneACCESS repertoire file appears here via TCRdb, limited to in-frame rearrangements. These files lack a portion of the clones; in checked studies, under half of the deficit traces to unresolved V genes, and the cause of the others is not known. Counted in this sample were 250,000 to 300,000 clones; 80% to 90% of them appeared once. The top ten clonotypes cover approximately 11% of the sample. The sequenced material came from peripheral blood. These receptors came from a woman aged 70-85 years with acute or convalescent COVID-19.

V gene TRBV2 combines with J gene TRBJ2-7, with TRBD1 identical over 9 bases. The CDR3 loop spans 12 amino acids. With 11 bases clipped from V and 5 bases from J, the junction kept 7 bases outside the gene matches. Looked up from germline, CDR1 is SNHLY and CDR2 is FYNNEI. The CDR3 DNA reads as TGTGCCGGAAACAGGGGGCCGGACGAGCAGTACTTC. Translation: CAGNRGPDEQYF. The whole variable domain, filled in from reference TRBV2 and TRBJ2-7, reads EPEVTQTPSHQVTQMGQEVILRCVPISNHLYFYWYRQILGQKVEFLVSFYNNEISEKSEIFDDQFSVERPDGSNFTLKIRSTKLEDSAMYFCAGNRGPDEQYFGPGTRLTVT.

V gene TRBV7-9 combines with J gene TRBJ2-7; D unresolved. The CDR3 spans 13 residues. The germline V and J ends were trimmed by 5 bases and 3 bases, with 11 bases remaining between them. Germline V CDR1 and CDR2: SEHNR, FQNEAQ (reference sequence). The CDR3 loop is CASSHSSGYEQYF. Here the CDR3 DNA reads TGTGCCAGCAGCCACAGCTCCGGCTACGAGCAGTACTTC.

J is TRBJ1-5 and V is TRBV6-2 or TRBV6-3; D not resolved. Germline CDR1 reads MNHEY; CDR2 reads SVGEGT. There are 14 residues in the CDR3. Trimming removed 6 bases from V and 2 bases from J, with 11 bases in between. The CDR3 loop is CASSPGLGNQPQHF. CDR3 in DNA: TGTGCCAGCAGCCCAGGACTAGGCAATCAGCCCCAGCATTTT.

As DNA, the CDR3 is TGTGCCAGCAGCCAATACCTACAGGGTTCTAACTATGGCTACACCTTC. Residues: CASSQYLQGSNYGYTF. The rearrangement links TRBV4-2 to TRBJ1-2, with TRBD1 as a possible D gene (6 bases). The CDR3 sequence is 16 residues long. Trimming cost V 2 bases and J 0 bases, with 13 bases left between them. CDR1 and CDR2 (germline): LGHNA, YNFKEQ.

The CDR3 sequence: CASSPTGDTQYF. The CDR3 bases are TGTGCCAGCTCACCAACGGGGGATACGCAGTATTTT. The rearrangement links TRBV18 to TRBJ2-3; a possible D gene is TRBD2 (5 bases). The CDR3 runs 12 residues. Germline V lookup: CDR1 KGHSH, CDR2 LQKENI. V lost 2 bases to trimming and J lost 6 bases, with 6 bases between them.

The rearrangement uses TRBV27 and TRBJ2-7; the match to TRBD2 covers 11 bases. The length of the CDR3 is 14 residues. Germline V lookup: CDR1 MNHEY, CDR2 SMNVEV (reference sequence). The ends lost 6 bases at V and 5 bases at J; junction bases unmatched: 6. This CDR3 reads CASRLAGGPHEQYF. In DNA form, the CDR3 reads TGTGCCAGCAGGTTAGCGGGGGGGCCCCACGAGCAGTACTTC.

The chain uses TRBV23-1 and TRBJ2-7; tentatively, D is TRBD1 (5 bases). TRBV23-1 is an ORF, and what it does is uncertain. V dropped 0 bases and J dropped 3 bases, with 9 bases sitting between them. CDR3 length: 14 amino acids. Written as DNA, the CDR3 is TGCGCCAGCAGTCAATCCCCGGACAACTACGAGCAGTACTTC. This translates into CASSQSPDNYEQYF.

The chain employs TRBV19 and TRBJ2-5; the D gene is possibly TRBD2 (6 bases). In germline, CDR1 is LNHDA, CDR2 SQIVND (reference sequence). V was clipped by 5 bases and J by 1 base, with 14 bases between them. This CDR3 is 15 amino acids long. The CDR3 reads CASSAPTRSQETQYF. The CDR3 nucleotides are TGTGCCAGTAGTGCCCCGACTAGATCCCAAGAGACCCAGTACTTC.

The V call is TRBV6-5, the J call TRBJ1-2, with 7 bases matching TRBD1. The V gene's germline CDR1 is MNHEY and CDR2 SVGAGI. J was trimmed by 5 bases and V by 6 bases; bases with no gene match: 6. This CDR3 spans 13 amino acids. CDR3 protein: CASRTGQQYGYTF. For the CDR3, the DNA is TGTGCCAGCAGGACGGGACAGCAGTATGGCTACACCTTC.

This clone was observed a few times. In DNA, the CDR3 is TGTGCCAGCTCACCAGATACGACAGGGGGAAATTCACCCCTCCACTTT. This sequence encodes CASSPDTTGGNSPLHF. J is TRBJ1-6 and V is TRBV18; TRBD1 matches 9 bases. V lost 2 bases to trimming and J lost 7 bases; unmatched junction nucleotides: 6. CDR3 size: 16 residues. CDR1 is KGHSH, CDR2 LQKENI, per germline. Looking up the rest from reference TRBV18 and TRBJ1-6 gives the full variable domain: NAGVMQNPRHLVRRRGQEARLRCSPMKGHSHVYWYRQLPEEGLKFMVYLQKENIIDESGMPKERFSAEFPKEGPSILRIQQVVRGDSAAYFCASSPDTTGGNSPLHFGNGTRLTVT.

The genes are TRBV5-4 and TRBJ1-2, with 10 bases aligning to TRBD1. This CDR3 contains 15 residues. Germline V gene sequence: CDR1 SGHNT, CDR2 YYREEE (reference sequence). The ends lost 4 bases at V and 11 bases at J; junction bases unmatched: 14. The DNA of the CDR3 is TGTGCCAGCAGCACGGGACAGGGGTTAATAGGGGGTTACACCTTC. It is translated as CASSTGQGLIGGYTF.

This chain links TRBV2 with TRBJ1-5; D call uncertain. Trimming cost V 1 base and J 4 bases, with 8 bases left between them. Germline-derived CDR1 and CDR2 are SNHLY and FYNNEI. This CDR3 has 14 residues. The CDR3 loop is CASSEDSVNQPQHF. The CDR3 DNA follows: TGTGCCAGCAGTGAAGACTCGGTTAATCAGCCCCAGCATTTT.

The chain carries TRBV6-5 and TRBJ1-4; 9 nucleotides line up with TRBD1. Germline values: CDR1 MNHEY, CDR2 SVGAGI. The CDR3 consists of 14 residues. With 9 bases clipped from V and 7 bases from J, the junction kept 9 bases outside the gene matches. The CDR3 loop reads CASNRDRAVEKLFF. The CDR3 DNA reads TGTGCCAGTAACCGGGACAGGGCGGTTGAAAAACTGTTTTTT.

Points on this clone: This CDR3 is also generated by other DNA sequences in the sample. The CDR3 nucleotides read TGTGCCAGCAGCTCCTTAGCGGGGGGGAGCACAGATACGCAGTATTTT. Translated: CASSSLAGGSTDTQYF. The chain employs TRBV7-2 and TRBJ2-3, with 11 bases matching TRBD2. Unmatched junction bases numbered 3, after V lost 4 bases and J lost 0 bases. Germline V gene lookup returns CDR1 SGHTA and CDR2 FQGNSA. This CDR3 is built from 16 residues.

This sequence joins TRBV18 and TRBJ2-1; a weak D match, TRBD2 (5 bases). The CDR3 is 15 amino acids. Germline V gene data show CDR1 as KGHSH and CDR2 as LQKENI. Trimming removed 3 bases at V and 3 bases at J, with 12 bases between. CDR3 nucleotide sequence: TGTGCCAGCTCACCTTCCAGCGGCTACTACAATGAGCAGTTCTTC. Protein product: CASSPSSGYYNEQFF.

The chain links TRBV4-2 to TRBJ1-6; no definite D call. The CDR3 extends over 14 amino acids. CDR1 is LGHNA and CDR2 is YNFKEQ in the germline V gene. Trimming removed 0 bases from V and 13 bases from J, with 13 bases in between. The DNA of the CDR3 is TGTGCCAGCAGCCAAGAGAGGTTGGGTGATCCCCTCCACTTT. This codes for CASSQERLGDPLHF.

V and J are TRBV21-1 and TRBJ2-1; the table's D gene call, TRBD2, was not cross checked with the DNA. TRBV21-1 is shown as a pseudogene. The CDR3 spans 14 residues. The CDR3 sequence is CASSSHRRSNEQFF. In DNA form, the CDR3 reads TGTGCCAGCAGCTCCCACCGTAGATCCAATGAGCAGTTCTTC.

This chain connects TRBV12-3 or TRBV12-4 to TRBJ1-6, with TRBD1 as a possible D gene (5 bases). With 4 bases removed from V and 8 bases from J, the gap between germline ends came to 9 bases. The CDR3 consists of 13 residues. This CDR3 reads CASSSGFDSPLHF. The CDR3 DNA is TGTGCCAGCAGTTCAGGGTTTGATTCACCCCTCCACTTT.

The CDR3 here is CASSKRGGQGSHEQFF. CDR3 nucleotides: TGTGCCAGCAGCAAAAGGGGGGGACAGGGTTCGCATGAGCAGTTCTTC. The rearrangement links TRBV7-2 to TRBJ2-1, with TRBD1 matching over 9 bases. CDR1 SGHTA and CDR2 FQGNSA come from the germline V gene. The CDR3 sequence is 16 residues long. The ends lost 5 bases at V and 8 bases at J; junction bases unmatched: 13.